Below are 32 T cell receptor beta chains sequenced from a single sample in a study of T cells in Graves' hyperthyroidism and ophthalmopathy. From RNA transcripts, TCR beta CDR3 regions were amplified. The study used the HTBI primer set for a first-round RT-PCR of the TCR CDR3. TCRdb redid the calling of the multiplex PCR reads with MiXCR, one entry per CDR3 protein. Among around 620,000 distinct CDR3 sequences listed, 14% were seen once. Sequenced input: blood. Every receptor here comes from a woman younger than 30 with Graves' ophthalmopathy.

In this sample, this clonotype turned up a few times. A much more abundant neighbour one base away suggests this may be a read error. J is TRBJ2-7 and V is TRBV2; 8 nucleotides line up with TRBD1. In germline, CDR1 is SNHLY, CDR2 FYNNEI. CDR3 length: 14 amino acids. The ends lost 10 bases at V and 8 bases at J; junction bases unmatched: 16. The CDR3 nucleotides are TGTGCCACCAGGGGGCCTGGCGGAGCAAGCAAGCAGTACTTC. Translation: CATRGPGGASKQYF. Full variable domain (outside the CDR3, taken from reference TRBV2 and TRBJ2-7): EPEVTQTPSHQVTQMGQEVILRCVPISNHLYFYWYRQILGQKVEFLVSFYNNEISEKSEIFDDQFSVERPDGSNFTLKIRSTKLEDSAMYFCATRGPGGASKQYFGPGTRLTVT.

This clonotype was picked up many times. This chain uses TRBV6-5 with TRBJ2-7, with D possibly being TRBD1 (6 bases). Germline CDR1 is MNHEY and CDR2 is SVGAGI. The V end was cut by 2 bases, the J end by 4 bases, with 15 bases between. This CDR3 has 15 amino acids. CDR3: CASSYGGRGKYEQYF. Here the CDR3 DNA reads TGTGCCAGCAGTTACGGCGGCAGGGGAAAGTACGAGCAGTACTTC.

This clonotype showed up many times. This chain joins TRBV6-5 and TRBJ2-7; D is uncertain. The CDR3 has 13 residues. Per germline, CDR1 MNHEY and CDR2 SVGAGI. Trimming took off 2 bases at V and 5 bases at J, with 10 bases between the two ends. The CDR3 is CASSYRAPDEQYF. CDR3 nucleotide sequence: TGTGCCAGCAGTTACAGGGCCCCCGACGAGCAGTACTTC.

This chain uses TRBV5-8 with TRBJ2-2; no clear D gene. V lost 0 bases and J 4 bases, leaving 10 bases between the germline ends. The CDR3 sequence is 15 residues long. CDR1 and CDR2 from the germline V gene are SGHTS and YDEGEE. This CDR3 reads CASSLEDPPTGELFF. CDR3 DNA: TGTGCCAGCAGCTTGGAGGACCCTCCCACCGGGGAGCTGTTTTTT.

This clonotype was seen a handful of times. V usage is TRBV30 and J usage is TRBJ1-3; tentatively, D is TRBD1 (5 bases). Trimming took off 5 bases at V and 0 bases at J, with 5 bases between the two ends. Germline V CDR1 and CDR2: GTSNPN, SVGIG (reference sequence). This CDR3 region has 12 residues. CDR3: CAWDSSGNTIYF. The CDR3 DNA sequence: TGTGCCTGGGACAGCTCTGGAAACACCATATATTTT.

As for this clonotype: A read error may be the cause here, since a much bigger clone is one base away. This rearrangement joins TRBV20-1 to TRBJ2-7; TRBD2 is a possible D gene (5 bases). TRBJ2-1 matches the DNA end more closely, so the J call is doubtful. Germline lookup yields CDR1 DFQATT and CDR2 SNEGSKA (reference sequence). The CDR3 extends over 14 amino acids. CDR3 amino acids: CSARFEGKGYEQFF. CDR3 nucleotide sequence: TGCAGTGCTAGATTTGAGGGAAAGGGCTACGAGCAGTTCTTC.

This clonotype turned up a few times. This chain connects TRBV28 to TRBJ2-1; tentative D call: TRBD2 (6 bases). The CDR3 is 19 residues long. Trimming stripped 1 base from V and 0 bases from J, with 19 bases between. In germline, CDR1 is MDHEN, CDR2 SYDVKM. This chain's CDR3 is CASSLYMGGTASSYNEQFF. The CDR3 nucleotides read TGTGCCAGCAGTTTATATATGGGGGGAACAGCCAGCTCCTACAATGAGCAGTTCTTC.

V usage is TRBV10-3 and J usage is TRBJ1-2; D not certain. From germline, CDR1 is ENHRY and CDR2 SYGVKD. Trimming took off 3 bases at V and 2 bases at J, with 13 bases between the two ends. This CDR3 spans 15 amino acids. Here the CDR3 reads CAISDPGKGNYGYTF. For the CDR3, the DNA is TGTGCCATCAGTGACCCCGGGAAGGGCAACTATGGCTACACCTTC.

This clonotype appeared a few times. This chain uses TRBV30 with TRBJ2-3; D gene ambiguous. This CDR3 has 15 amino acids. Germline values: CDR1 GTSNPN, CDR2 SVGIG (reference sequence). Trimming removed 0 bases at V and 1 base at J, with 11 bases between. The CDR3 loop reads CAWSVLSARTDTQYF. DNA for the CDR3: TGTGCCTGGAGTGTATTGAGCGCCCGCACAGATACGCAGTATTTT.

CDR3 DNA sequence: TGTGCCAGTAGTATTGGAAACACAGATACGCAGTATTTT. It specifies CASSIGNTDTQYF. The chain uses TRBV19 and TRBJ2-3; D unresolved. Trimming removed 3 bases at V and 2 bases at J, with 6 bases between. Germline-derived CDR1 and CDR2 are LNHDA and SQIVND (reference sequence). The CDR3 is 13 residues long. The entire variable domain, with the rest obtained from reference TRBV19 and TRBJ2-3, is as follows: DGGITQSPKYLFRKEGQNVTLSCEQNLNHDAMYWYRQDPGQGLRLIYYSQIVNDFQKGDIAEGYSVSREKKESFPLTVTSAQKNPTAFYLCASSIGNTDTQYFGPGTRLTVL.

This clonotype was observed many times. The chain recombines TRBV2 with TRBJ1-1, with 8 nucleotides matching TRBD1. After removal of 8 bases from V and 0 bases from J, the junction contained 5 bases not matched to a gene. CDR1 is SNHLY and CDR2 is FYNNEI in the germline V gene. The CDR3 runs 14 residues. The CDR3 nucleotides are TGTGCCAGCGTAAGACAGGGGATGAACACTGAAGCTTTCTTT. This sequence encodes CASVRQGMNTEAFF.

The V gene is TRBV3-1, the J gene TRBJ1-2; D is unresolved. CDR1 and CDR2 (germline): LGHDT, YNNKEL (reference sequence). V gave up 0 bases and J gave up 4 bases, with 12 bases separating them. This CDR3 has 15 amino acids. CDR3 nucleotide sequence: TGTGCCAGCAGCCAAGAGTTAAAGTTGGGCTATGGCTACACCTTC. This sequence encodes CASSQELKLGYGYTF.

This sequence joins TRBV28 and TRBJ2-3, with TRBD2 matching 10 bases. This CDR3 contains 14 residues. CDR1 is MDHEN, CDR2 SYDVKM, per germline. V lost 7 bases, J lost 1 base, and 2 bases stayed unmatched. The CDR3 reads CASTSGGRTDTQYF. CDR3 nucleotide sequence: TGTGCCAGCACTAGCGGGGGACGCACAGATACGCAGTATTTT.

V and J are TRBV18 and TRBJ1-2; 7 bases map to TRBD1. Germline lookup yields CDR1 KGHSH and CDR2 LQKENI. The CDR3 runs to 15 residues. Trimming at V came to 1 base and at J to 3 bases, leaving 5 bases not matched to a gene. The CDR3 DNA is TGTGCCAGCTCACCACGTCAGGGGGTAGACTATGGCTACACCTTC. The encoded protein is CASSPRQGVDYGYTF. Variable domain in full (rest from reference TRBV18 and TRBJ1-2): NAGVMQNPRHLVRRRGQEARLRCSPMKGHSHVYWYRQLPEEGLKFMVYLQKENIIDESGMPKERFSAEFPKEGPSILRIQQVVRGDSAAYFCASSPRQGVDYGYTFGSGTRLTVV.

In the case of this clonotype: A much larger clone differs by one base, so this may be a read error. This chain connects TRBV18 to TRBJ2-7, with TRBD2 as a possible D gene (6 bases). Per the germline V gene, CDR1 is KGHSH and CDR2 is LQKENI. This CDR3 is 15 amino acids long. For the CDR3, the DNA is TGTGCCAGCTCACCACGGTCTAGCGCCGACTACGAGCAGCACTTC. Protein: CASSPRSSADYEQHF.

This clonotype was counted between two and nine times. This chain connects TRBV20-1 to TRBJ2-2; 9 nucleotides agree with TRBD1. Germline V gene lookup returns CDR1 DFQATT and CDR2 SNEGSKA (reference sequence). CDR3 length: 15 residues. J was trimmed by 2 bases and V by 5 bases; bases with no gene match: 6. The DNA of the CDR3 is TGCAGTGCTCGACAGGGGGGATCCAACACCGGGGAGCTGTTTTTT. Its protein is CSARQGGSNTGELFF.

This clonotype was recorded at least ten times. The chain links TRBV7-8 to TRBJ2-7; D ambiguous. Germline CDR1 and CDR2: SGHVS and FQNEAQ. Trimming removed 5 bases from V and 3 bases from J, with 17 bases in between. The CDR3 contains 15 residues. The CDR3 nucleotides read TGTGCCAGCAGCCACCGGTTTGCGGTCAGCTACGAGCAGTACTTC. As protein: CASSHRFAVSYEQYF.

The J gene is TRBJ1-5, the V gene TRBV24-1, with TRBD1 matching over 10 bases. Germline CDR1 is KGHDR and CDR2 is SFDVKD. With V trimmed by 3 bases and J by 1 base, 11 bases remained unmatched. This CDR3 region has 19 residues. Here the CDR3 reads CATSDATGTGVRSNQPQHF. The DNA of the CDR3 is TGTGCCACCAGTGATGCCACCGGGACAGGGGTCCGGAGCAATCAGCCCCAGCATTTT.

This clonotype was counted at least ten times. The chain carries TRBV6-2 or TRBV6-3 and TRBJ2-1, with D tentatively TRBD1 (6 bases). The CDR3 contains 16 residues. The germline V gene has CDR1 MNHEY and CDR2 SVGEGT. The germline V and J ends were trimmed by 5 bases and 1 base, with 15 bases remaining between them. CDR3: CASSRRTARSYNEQFF. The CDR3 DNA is TGTGCCAGCAGTCGACGGACAGCGAGGTCCTACAATGAGCAGTTCTTC.

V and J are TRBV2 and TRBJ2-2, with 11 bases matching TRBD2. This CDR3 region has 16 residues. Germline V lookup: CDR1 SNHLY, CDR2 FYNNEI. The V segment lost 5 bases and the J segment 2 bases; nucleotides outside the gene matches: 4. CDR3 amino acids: CASSPRLAGNTGELFF. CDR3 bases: TGTGCCAGCAGTCCTAGACTAGCGGGAAACACCGGGGAGCTGTTTTTT. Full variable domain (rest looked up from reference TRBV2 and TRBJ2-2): EPEVTQTPSHQVTQMGQEVILRCVPISNHLYFYWYRQILGQKVEFLVSFYNNEISEKSEIFDDQFSVERPDGSNFTLKIRSTKLEDSAMYFCASSPRLAGNTGELFFGEGSRLTVL.

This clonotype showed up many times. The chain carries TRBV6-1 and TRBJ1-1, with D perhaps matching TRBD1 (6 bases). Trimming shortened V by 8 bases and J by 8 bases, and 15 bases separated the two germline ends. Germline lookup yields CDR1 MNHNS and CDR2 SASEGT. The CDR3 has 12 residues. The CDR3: CASRIGGTEAFF. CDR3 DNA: TGTGCCAGCCGCATTGGGGGGACAGAAGCTTTCTTT.

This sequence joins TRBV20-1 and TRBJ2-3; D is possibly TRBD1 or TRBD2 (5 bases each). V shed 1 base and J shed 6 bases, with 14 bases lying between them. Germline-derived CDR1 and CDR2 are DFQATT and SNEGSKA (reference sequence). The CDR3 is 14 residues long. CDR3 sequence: CSARVSSWGDTQYF. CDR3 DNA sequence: TGCAGTGCTAGAGTGTCTAGTTGGGGGGATACGCAGTATTTT.

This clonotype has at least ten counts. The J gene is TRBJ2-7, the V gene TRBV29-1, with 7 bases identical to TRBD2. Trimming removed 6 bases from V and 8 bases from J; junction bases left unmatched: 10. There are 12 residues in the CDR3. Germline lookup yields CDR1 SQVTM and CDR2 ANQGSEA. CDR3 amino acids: CSVYASGGKQYF. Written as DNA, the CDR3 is TGCAGCGTGTATGCTAGCGGCGGGAAGCAGTACTTC.

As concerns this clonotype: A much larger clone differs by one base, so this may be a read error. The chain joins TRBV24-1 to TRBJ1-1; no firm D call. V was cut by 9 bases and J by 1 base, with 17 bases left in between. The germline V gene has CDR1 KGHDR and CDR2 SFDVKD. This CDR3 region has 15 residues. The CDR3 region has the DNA TGTGCCACCGGTGGTCGAGGACGGACGAACACTGAAGCTTTCTTT. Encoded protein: CATGGRGRTNTEAFF.

DNA for the CDR3: TGCGCCAGCAGCCAATTTCGCGGGAGGGGAACAGATACGCAGTATTTT. Translating it yields CASSQFRGRGTDTQYF. This chain uses TRBV4-1 with TRBJ2-3; 9 nucleotides agree with TRBD2. The CDR3 has 16 amino acids. Germline V CDR1 and CDR2: MGHRA, YSYEKL. Trimming removed 2 bases from V and 3 bases from J; junction bases left unmatched: 6.

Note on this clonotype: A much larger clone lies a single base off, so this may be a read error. CDR3 in amino acids: CVSSVGSGEGGAYEQYF. As DNA, the CDR3 is TGTGTCAGCAGCGTAGGTTCGGGGGAGGGGGGTGCCTACGAGCAGTACTTC. The chain is built from TRBV9 and TRBJ2-7; possible D gene TRBD2, 7 bases. This CDR3 is 17 amino acids long. The germline gives CDR1 SGDLS, CDR2 YYNGEE.

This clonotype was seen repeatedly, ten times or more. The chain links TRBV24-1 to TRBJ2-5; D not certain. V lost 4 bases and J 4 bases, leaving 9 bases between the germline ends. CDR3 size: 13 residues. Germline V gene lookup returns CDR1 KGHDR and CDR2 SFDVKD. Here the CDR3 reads CATSEGVRETQYF. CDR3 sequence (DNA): TGTGCCACCAGTGAAGGAGTACGAGAGACCCAGTACTTC.

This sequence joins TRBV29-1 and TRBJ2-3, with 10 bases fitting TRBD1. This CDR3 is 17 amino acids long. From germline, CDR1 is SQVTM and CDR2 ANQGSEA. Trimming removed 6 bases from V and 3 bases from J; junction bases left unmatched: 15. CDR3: CSVRFFRDRGRTDTQYF. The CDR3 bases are TGCAGCGTCCGATTCTTCCGGGACAGGGGTAGGACAGATACGCAGTATTTT.

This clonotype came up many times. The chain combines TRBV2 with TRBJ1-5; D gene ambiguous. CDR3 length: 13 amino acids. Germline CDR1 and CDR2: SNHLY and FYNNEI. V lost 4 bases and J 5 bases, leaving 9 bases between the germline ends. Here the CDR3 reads CASSVGEDQPQHF. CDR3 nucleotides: TGTGCCAGCAGTGTCGGGGAGGATCAGCCCCAGCATTTT.

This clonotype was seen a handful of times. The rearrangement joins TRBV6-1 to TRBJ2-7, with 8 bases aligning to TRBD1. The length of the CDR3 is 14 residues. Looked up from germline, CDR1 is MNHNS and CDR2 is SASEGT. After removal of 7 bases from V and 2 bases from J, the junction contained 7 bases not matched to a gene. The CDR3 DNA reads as TGTGCCAGCACTCGAGACAGGGGCACCTACGAGCAGTACTTC. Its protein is CASTRDRGTYEQYF.

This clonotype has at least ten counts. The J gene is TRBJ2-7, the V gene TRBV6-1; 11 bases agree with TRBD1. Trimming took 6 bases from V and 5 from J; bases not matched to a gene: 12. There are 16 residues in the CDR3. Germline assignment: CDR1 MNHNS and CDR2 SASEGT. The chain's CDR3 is CASRTLRTGGRHEQYF. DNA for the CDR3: TGTGCCAGCAGGACCTTGCGGACAGGGGGCCGCCACGAGCAGTACTTC.

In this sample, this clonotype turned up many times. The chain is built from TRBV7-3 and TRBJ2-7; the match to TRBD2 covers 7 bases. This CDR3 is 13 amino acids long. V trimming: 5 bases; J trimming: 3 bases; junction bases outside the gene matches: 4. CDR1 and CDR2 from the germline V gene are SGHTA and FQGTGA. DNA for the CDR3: TGTGCCAGCAGCGTCAGCGGGGACTACGAGCAGTACTTC. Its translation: CASSVSGDYEQYF.